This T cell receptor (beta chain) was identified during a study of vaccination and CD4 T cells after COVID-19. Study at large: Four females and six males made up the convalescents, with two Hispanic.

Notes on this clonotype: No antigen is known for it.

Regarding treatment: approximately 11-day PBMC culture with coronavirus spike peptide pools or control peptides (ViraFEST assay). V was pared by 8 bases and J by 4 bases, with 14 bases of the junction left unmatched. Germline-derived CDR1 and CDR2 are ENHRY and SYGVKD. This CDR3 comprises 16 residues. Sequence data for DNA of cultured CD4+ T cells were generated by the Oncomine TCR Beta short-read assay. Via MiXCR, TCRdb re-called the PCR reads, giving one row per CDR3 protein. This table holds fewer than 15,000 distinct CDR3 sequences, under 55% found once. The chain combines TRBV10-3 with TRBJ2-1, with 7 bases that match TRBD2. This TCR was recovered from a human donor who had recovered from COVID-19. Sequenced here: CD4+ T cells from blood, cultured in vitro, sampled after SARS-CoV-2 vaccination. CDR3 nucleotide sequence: TGTGCCATCGGGGGTTCTAGCGGAGGGACGTACAATGAGCAGTTCTTC. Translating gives CAIGGSSGGTYNEQFF.